This is a list of T cell receptor beta chains from one sample in a study of blood T cell repertoires in COVID-19. Produced via immunoSEQ multiplex PCR; TCRdb's table is partial and in-frame only. This sample has about 38,000 clones, with approximately 88% found just once. The sequencing input was peripheral blood. These receptors all stem from a human donor in a cohort sampled during active COVID-19. CDR3s include the opening cysteine and the closing phenylalanine or tryptophan. A D gene is named only where the DNA matches it firmly. A clone size is listed for some rows: how often the clone was seen (once, few, many), or a class if it is expanded.

CDR3	DNA	D	size	V	J
CASSPRQGDNSPLHF	TGTGCCAGTAGTCCGAGACAGGGAGATAATTCACCCCTCCACTTT	TRBD1	NA	TRBV19	TRBJ1-6
CASSLASQSPAKNIQYF	TGTGCCAGCAGCTTAGCGTCCCAGTCCCCAGCCAAAAACATTCAGTACTTC	NA	NA	TRBV7-2	TRBJ2-4
CASSQTGDSGNTIYF	TGCGCCAGCAGCCAAACGGGTGACTCTGGAAACACCATATATTTT	NA	few	TRBV4-1	TRBJ1-3
CATSRDQETGNGYTF	TGTGCCACCAGCAGAGATCAAGAGACAGGGAATGGCTACACCTTC	TRBD1	NA	TRBV15	TRBJ1-2
CASSYREQFF	TGTGCCAGCAGTTATCGGGAGCAGTTCTTC	NA	NA	TRBV28	TRBJ2-1
CASTLGQGGTEAFF	TGTGCCAGCACCCTGGGACAGGGGGGAACTGAAGCTTTCTTT	TRBD1	NA	TRBV5-6	TRBJ1-1
CASSLPSLAGVYNEQFF	TGTGCCAGCAGTTTACCCTCTTTAGCGGGAGTCTACAATGAGCAGTTCTTC	TRBD2	once	TRBV28	TRBJ2-1
CASSWAGTGEFGYTF	TGTGCCAGCAGCTGGGCCGGTACAGGGGAGTTTGGCTACACCTTC	TRBD1	NA	TRBV5-6	TRBJ1-2
CASSSGQGAVYGYTF	TGTGCCAGCAGCTCCGGACAGGGGGCGGTGTATGGCTACACCTTC	TRBD1	NA	TRBV11-2	TRBJ1-2
CASSSGTPLRGGYTF	TGTGCCAGCAGTTCCGGGACACCCTTGAGGGGAGGCTACACCTTC	NA	few	TRBV6-5	TRBJ1-2
CASSLSRPVRGTDTQYF	TGCGCCAGCAGCCTCTCGAGACCCGTCAGGGGTACAGATACGCAGTATTTT	NA	NA	TRBV4-1	TRBJ2-3
CASSERRGRRDSDYGYTF	TGTGCCAGTAGTGAAAGACGGGGACGGAGGGACAGCGACTATGGCTACACCTTC	TRBD1	NA	TRBV19	TRBJ1-2
CASSRQGAGDSPLHF	TGCGCCAGCAGCAGACAGGGGGCGGGGGACTCACCCCTCCACTTT	TRBD1	NA	TRBV4-3	TRBJ1-6
CASNQGGPYEQYF	TGTGCCAGCAACCAGGGCGGTCCCTACGAGCAGTACTTC	NA	NA	TRBV7-9	TRBJ2-7
CASSPPRGGTDTQYF	TGTGCCAGCTCACCACCGCGGGGTGGCACAGATACGCAGTATTTT	NA	NA	TRBV18	TRBJ2-3
CSVELSGVGETQYF	TGCAGCGTTGAATTGTCAGGGGTGGGAGAGACCCAGTACTTC	NA	NA	TRBV29-1	TRBJ2-5
CASSLAGVDEQYF	TGCGCCAGCAGCTTGGCAGGGGTCGACGAGCAGTACTTC	NA	NA	TRBV5-1	TRBJ2-7
CASSLGGSVNQPQHF	TGTGCCAGCAGCTTGGGAGGGTCAGTCAATCAGCCCCAGCATTTT	NA	NA	TRBV5-4	TRBJ1-5
CASSQDWGEGNNEQFF	TGCGCCAGCAGCCAAGATTGGGGGGAGGGGAACAATGAGCAGTTCTTC	TRBD2	NA	TRBV4-1	TRBJ2-1
CASSIRTGGVNHQPQHF	TGTGCCAGTAGTATACGGACAGGAGGGGTGAACCATCAGCCCCAGCATTTT	TRBD1	NA	TRBV19	TRBJ1-5
CASSQEARGRETQYF	TGTGCCAGCAGCCAAGAGGCCAGGGGGCGGGAGACCCAGTACTTC	TRBD1	NA	TRBV4-2	TRBJ2-5
CASSRAPNTEAFF	TGTGCCAGCAGCCGCGCTCCTAACACTGAAGCTTTCTTT	NA	NA	TRBV14	TRBJ1-1
CASSFSGSSYEQYF	TGCGCCAGCAGCTTTAGCGGGAGCTCCTACGAGCAGTACTTC	TRBD2	NA	TRBV5-1	TRBJ2-7
CASSFSPPGLSLSYNEQFF	TGTGCCAGCAGCTTCTCCCCCCCCGGACTATCCCTCTCCTACAATGAGCAGTTCTTC	NA	NA	TRBV7-9	TRBJ2-1
CASSPGQGTSGYTF	TGTGCCAGCAGCCCGGGACAGGGAACTTCAGGCTACACCTTC	TRBD1	NA	TRBV5-5	TRBJ1-2
CASSSGTGLNYGYTF	TGTGCCAGCTCTTCTGGGACAGGGTTGAACTATGGCTACACCTTC	TRBD1	NA	TRBV18	TRBJ1-2
CASSPAGGVSGYTF	TGTGCCAGCAGCCCAGCGGGGGGTGTAAGTGGCTACACCTTC	NA	NA	TRBV11-1	TRBJ1-2
CASSPPGGRDTGELFF	TGTGCCAGCAGCCCCCCAGGCGGGAGGGACACCGGGGAGCTGTTTTTT	TRBD2	few	TRBV7-9	TRBJ2-2
CASSLGGGAAGEKLFF	TGCGCCAGCAGCTTGGGGGGAGGAGCCGCCGGTGAAAAACTGTTTTTT	NA	NA	TRBV5-1	TRBJ1-4
CASSDGPGGNTIYF	TGTGCCAGCAGTGACGGTCCAGGGGGAAACACCATATATTTT	NA	NA	TRBV6-1	TRBJ1-3
CSASNRGSEDFPYGYTF	TGCAGTGCTAGTAACAGGGGCTCTGAAGACTTCCCCTATGGCTACACCTTC	TRBD1	NA	TRBV20-1	TRBJ1-2
CASSPRQGGDTDTQYF	TGTGCCAGCAGCCCGAGACAGGGGGGGGACACAGATACGCAGTATTTT	TRBD1	NA	TRBV7-8	TRBJ2-3
CASSPGWGGSTDTQYF	TGTGCCAGCTCACCCGGCTGGGGGGGTAGCACAGATACGCAGTATTTT	TRBD2	NA	TRBV18	TRBJ2-3
CASSARDRWSNSPLHF	TGTGCCAGCAGCGCCCGGGACAGGTGGTCAAATTCACCCCTCCACTTT	TRBD1	NA	TRBV9	TRBJ1-6
CASNTLGRATNEQFF	TGTGCCAGCAACACGCTAGGGAGGGCTACCAATGAGCAGTTCTTC	TRBD2	NA	TRBV28	TRBJ2-1
CASSSAKGATYEQYF	TGTGCCAGCAGCTCCGCCAAGGGGGCCACCTACGAGCAGTACTTC	TRBD1	NA	TRBV7-6	TRBJ2-7
CASSGQGGPYEQYF	TGTGCCAGCAGTGGACAGGGAGGGCCCTACGAGCAGTACTTC	NA	once	TRBV28	TRBJ2-7
CASSSRDRESYGYTF	TGTGCCAGCAGTTCCCGGGACAGGGAAAGCTATGGCTACACCTTC	TRBD1	NA	TRBV6-5	TRBJ1-2
CASSLGGQTPNQPQHF	TGCGCCAGCAGTCTAGGAGGACAGACTCCGAATCAGCCCCAGCATTTT	NA	NA	TRBV4-1	TRBJ1-5
CASSFPGTEAFF	TGTGCCAGCAGCTTTCCGGGCACTGAAGCTTTCTTT	NA	NA	TRBV5-8	TRBJ1-1
CASSQDLAPTGVHDTQYF	TGTGCCAGCAGCCAAGATCTTGCTCCAACGGGGGTTCACGATACGCAGTATTTT	NA	NA	TRBV3-1/TRBV3-2	TRBJ2-3